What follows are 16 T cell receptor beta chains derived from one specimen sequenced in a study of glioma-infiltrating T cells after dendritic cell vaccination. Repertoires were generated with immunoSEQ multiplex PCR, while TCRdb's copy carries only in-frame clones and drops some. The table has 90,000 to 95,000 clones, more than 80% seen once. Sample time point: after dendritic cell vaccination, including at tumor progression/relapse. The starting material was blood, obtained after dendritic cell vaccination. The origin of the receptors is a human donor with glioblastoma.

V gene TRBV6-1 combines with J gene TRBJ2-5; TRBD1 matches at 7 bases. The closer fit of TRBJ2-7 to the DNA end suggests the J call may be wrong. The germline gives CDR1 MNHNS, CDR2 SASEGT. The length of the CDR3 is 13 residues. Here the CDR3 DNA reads TGTGCCAGCCCGGGACAGAACTCTTACGAGCAGTACTTC. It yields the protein CASPGQNSYEQYF.

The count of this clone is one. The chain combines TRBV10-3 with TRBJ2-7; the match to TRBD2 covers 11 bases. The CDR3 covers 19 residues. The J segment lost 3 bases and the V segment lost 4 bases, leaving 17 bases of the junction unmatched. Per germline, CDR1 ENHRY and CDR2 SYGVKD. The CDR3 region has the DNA TGTGCCATCAGTGGTCGCATGGCACTAGCGGGAGACTCTTACTACGAGCAGTACGTC. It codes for CAISGRMALAGDSYYEQYV.

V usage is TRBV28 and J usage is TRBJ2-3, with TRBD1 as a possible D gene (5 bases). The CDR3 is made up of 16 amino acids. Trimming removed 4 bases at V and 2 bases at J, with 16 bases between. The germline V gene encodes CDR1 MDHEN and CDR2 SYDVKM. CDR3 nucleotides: TGTGCCAGCAGTTCCCGCTGGGGCAGGATCACAGATACGCAGTATTTT. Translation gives CASSSRWGRITDTQYF.

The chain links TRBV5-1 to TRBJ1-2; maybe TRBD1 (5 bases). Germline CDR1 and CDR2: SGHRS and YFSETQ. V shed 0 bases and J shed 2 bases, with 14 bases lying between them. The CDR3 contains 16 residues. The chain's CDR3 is CASSLAGDSGNYGYTF. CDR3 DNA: TGCGCCAGCAGCTTGGCCGGGGACTCTGGGAACTATGGCTACACCTTC.

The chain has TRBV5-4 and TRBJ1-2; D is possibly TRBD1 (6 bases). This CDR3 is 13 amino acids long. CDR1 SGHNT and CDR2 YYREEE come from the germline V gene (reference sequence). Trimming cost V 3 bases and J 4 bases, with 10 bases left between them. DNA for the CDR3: TGTGCCAGCAGCTCGACAGGAGCCTATGGCTACACCTTC. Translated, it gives CASSSTGAYGYTF.

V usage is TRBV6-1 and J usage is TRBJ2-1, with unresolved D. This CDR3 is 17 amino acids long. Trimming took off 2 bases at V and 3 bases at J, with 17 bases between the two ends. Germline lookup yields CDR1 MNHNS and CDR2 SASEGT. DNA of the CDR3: TGTGCCAGCAGTGAAAGTCAAGCCTCTGGTGGCTACAATGAGCAGTTCTTC. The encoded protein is CASSESQASGGYNEQFF.

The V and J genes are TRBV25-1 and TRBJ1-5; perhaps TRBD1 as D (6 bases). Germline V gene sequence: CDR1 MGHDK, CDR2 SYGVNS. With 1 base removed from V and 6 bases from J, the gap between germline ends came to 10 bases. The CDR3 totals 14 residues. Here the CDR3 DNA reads TGTGCCAGCAGTGAATTGGGGGGGCCTCAGCCCCAGCATTTT. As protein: CASSELGGPQPQHF.

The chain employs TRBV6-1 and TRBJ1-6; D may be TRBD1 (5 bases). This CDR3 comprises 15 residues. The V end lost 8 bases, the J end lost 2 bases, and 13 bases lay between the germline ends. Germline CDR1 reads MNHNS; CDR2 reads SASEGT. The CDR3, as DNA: TGTGCCAGCCAGCTGGGGGGACCCTATAATTCACCCCTCCACTTT. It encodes CASQLGGPYNSPLHF.

CDR3 DNA sequence: TGTGCCATCGGGCGGGAGCACGCAGTGGGGCGAGAGACCCAGTACTTC. Protein sequence: CAIGREHAVGRETQYF. The chain joins TRBV15 to TRBJ2-5, with TRBD2 matching over 7 bases. The CDR3 totals 16 residues. The germline gives CDR1 LNHNV, CDR2 YYDKDF (reference sequence). The J segment lost 4 bases and the V segment lost 10 bases, leaving 18 bases of the junction unmatched.

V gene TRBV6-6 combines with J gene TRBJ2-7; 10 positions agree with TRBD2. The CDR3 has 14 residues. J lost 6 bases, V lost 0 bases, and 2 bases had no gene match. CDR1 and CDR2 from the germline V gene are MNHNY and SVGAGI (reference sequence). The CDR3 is CASSYSASGGEQYF. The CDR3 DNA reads TGTGCCAGCAGTTACTCGGCTAGCGGGGGCGAGCAGTACTTC.

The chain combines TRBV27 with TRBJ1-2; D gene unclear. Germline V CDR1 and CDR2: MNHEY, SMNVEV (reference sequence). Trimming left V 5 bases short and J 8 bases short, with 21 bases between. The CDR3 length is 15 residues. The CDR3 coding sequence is TGTGCCAGCAGTCCGAGGCTCGACGGAGTAGGAGGCTACACCTTC. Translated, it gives CASSPRLDGVGGYTF.

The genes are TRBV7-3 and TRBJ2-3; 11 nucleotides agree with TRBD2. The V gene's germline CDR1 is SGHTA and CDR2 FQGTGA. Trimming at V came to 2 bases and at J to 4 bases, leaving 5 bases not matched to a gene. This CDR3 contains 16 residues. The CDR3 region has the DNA TGTGCCAGCAGCTTATTCGGGACTAGCGGATCAGATACGCAGTATTTT. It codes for CASSLFGTSGSDTQYF.

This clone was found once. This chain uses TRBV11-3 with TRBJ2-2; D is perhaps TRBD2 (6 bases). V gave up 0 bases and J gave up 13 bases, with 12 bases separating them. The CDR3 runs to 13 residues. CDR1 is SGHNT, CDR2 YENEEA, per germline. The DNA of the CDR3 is TGTGCCAGCAGCTTAGATCTAAGGGGAGGGCTGTTTTTT. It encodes CASSLDLRGGLFF.

In DNA form, the CDR3 reads TGTGCCAGTAGTACCTTAAGGGGAAACATTCAGTACTTC. Translated, it gives CASSTLRGNIQYF. The gene calls are TRBV19 and TRBJ2-4; D might be TRBD1 (5 bases). In germline, CDR1 is LNHDA, CDR2 SQIVND (reference sequence). Trimming removed 4 bases at V and 6 bases at J, with 10 bases between. CDR3 size: 13 residues. Together with reference TRBV19 and TRBJ2-4, the CDR3 gives the full variable domain: DGGITQSPKYLFRKEGQNVTLSCEQNLNHDAMYWYRQDPGQGLRLIYYSQIVNDFQKGDIAEGYSVSREKKESFPLTVTSAQKNPTAFYLCASSTLRGNIQYFGAGTRLSVL.

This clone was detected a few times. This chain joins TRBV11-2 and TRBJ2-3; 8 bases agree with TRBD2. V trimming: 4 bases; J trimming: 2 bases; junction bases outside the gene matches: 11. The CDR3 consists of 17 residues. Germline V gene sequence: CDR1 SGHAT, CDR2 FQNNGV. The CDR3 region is CASSSPPGLGDTDTQYF. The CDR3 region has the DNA TGTGCCAGCAGCTCCCCTCCGGGACTAGGTGACACAGATACGCAGTATTTT.

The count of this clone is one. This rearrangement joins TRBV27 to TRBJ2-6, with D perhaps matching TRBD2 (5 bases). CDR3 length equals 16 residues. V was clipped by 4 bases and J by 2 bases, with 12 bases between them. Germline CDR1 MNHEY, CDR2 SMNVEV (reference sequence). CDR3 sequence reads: CASSYLRGTGANVLTF. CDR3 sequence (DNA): TGTGCCAGCAGTTATTTGAGAGGGACTGGGGCCAACGTCCTGACTTTC.